Below, 19 T cell receptor beta chains from the same sample are listed, as sequenced in a study of glioma-infiltrating T cells after dendritic cell vaccination. Libraries were prepared by immunoSEQ multiplex PCR; TCRdb keeps only in-frame clonotypes and omits some of them. The sample shows about 50,000 clones, around nine tenths of them seen only once. Time point of the sample: after dendritic cell vaccination, including at tumor progression/relapse. The sequences come from blood, collected after dendritic cell vaccination. These receptors originate from a human donor with glioblastoma.

V and J are TRBV5-1 and TRBJ2-1; tentatively, D is TRBD2 (6 bases). CDR3 length: 15 amino acids. Trimming left V 0 bases short and J 6 bases short, with 13 bases between. Germline-derived CDR1 and CDR2 are SGHRS and YFSETQ. The CDR3 protein is CASSLVVGGANEQFF. In nucleotides, the CDR3 is TGCGCCAGCAGCTTGGTGGTCGGAGGGGCCAATGAGCAGTTCTTC. The full variable domain, rest sourced from reference TRBV5-1 and TRBJ2-1, is KAGVTQTPRYLIKTRGQQVTLSCSPISGHRSVSWYQQTPGQGLQFLFEYFSETQRNKGNFPGRFSGRQFSNSRSEMNVSTLELGDSALYLCASSLVVGGANEQFFGPGTRLTVL.

The chain combines TRBV7-3 with TRBJ2-6, with D perhaps matching TRBD1 (5 bases). Per the germline V gene, CDR1 is SGHTA and CDR2 is FQGTGA. This CDR3 has 19 amino acids. Trimming left V 3 bases short and J 5 bases short, with 23 bases between. CDR3 nucleotides: TGTGCCAGCAGCTTCTCGACAGACGCTTACAAAAGTCGGGCCAACGTCCTGACTTTC. It is translated as CASSFSTDAYKSRANVLTF.

The chain links TRBV5-1 to TRBJ1-2; D might be TRBD1 (6 bases). The V end was cut by 0 bases, the J end by 8 bases, with 14 bases between. The germline V gene encodes CDR1 SGHRS and CDR2 YFSETQ. The CDR3 spans 14 residues. The CDR3 DNA reads TGCGCCAGCAGCTTGGCCAGGGGCGCCGGCGGCTACACCTTC. As protein: CASSLARGAGGYTF. The full variable domain, in which reference TRBV5-1 and TRBJ1-2 provide the parts outside the CDR3, is KAGVTQTPRYLIKTRGQQVTLSCSPISGHRSVSWYQQTPGQGLQFLFEYFSETQRNKGNFPGRFSGRQFSNSRSEMNVSTLELGDSALYLCASSLARGAGGYTFGSGTRLTVV.

The chain has TRBV30 and TRBJ1-5; possible D gene TRBD1, 6 bases. The CDR3 extends over 14 amino acids. Trimming took off 8 bases at V and 0 bases at J, with 14 bases between the two ends. Germline V lookup: CDR1 GTSNPN, CDR2 SVGIG (reference sequence). CDR3 sequence: CAGGGPDSNQPQHF. The CDR3 DNA is TGTGCCGGGGGGGGGCCTGATAGCAATCAGCCCCAGCATTTT. The full variable domain, its missing parts supplied by reference TRBV30 and TRBJ1-5, is SQTIHQWPATLVQPVGSPLSLECTVEGTSNPNLYWYRQAAGRGLQLLFYSVGIGQISSEVPQNLSASRPQDRQFILSSKKLLLSDSGFYLCAGGGPDSNQPQHFGDGTRLSIL.

This chain joins TRBV7-2 and TRBJ1-2; a weak D match, TRBD1 (5 bases). Trimming removed 6 bases from V and 1 base from J, with 9 bases in between. CDR1 and CDR2 (germline): SGHTA, FQGNSA. This CDR3 comprises 13 residues. CDR3 amino acids: CASRQERNYGYTF. CDR3 nucleotide sequence: TGTGCCAGCAGACAGGAACGTAACTATGGCTACACCTTC.

The rearrangement links TRBV5-4 to TRBJ2-2; D is unresolved. V lost 3 bases to trimming and J lost 2 bases, with 11 bases between them. The germline V gene has CDR1 SGHNT and CDR2 YYREEE (reference sequence). The CDR3 has 15 residues. Here the CDR3 reads CASSSQSINTGELFF. CDR3 in DNA: TGTGCCAGCAGCTCACAGTCAATTAACACCGGGGAGCTGTTTTTT.

The CDR3 spells CASSPGAKRADTQYF. The DNA of the CDR3 is TGTGCCAGCAGCCCGGGAGCAAAGAGGGCAGATACGCAGTATTTT. This chain links TRBV27 with TRBJ2-3; TRBD2 might be the D (6 bases). The CDR3 is 15 residues long. The ends were cut back, 6 bases at V and 4 bases at J, with 17 bases in the middle. Germline V gene lookup returns CDR1 MNHEY and CDR2 SMNVEV (reference sequence).

The chain carries TRBV10-3 and TRBJ2-3; 13 bases agree with TRBD2. Per germline, CDR1 ENHRY and CDR2 SYGVKD. V lost 4 bases to trimming and J lost 6 bases; unmatched junction nucleotides: 4. The CDR3 totals 15 residues. As DNA, the CDR3 is TGTGCCATCAGTGGGACTAGCGGGAGTGTGGATACGCAGTATTTT. Amino acids: CAISGTSGSVDTQYF.

The chain combines TRBV10-2 with TRBJ2-1; 9 bases match TRBD2. The V gene's germline CDR1 is WSHSY and CDR2 SAAADI. The CDR3 length is 13 residues. V lost 6 bases to trimming and J lost 7 bases; unmatched junction nucleotides: 4. The CDR3 nucleotides read TGCGCCAGCAGCGGGACTAGCTGGAATGAGCAGTTCTTC. This sequence encodes CASSGTSWNEQFF.

The chain employs TRBV7-2 and TRBJ1-4, with a possible D match to TRBD1 (6 bases). V shed 1 base and J shed 5 bases, with 11 bases lying between them. The length of the CDR3 is 15 residues. Per germline, CDR1 SGHTA and CDR2 FQGNSA. CDR3 nucleotides: TGTGCCAGCAGCTTAGTAGGACAGATAAATGAAAAACTGTTTTTT. Translating it yields CASSLVGQINEKLFF.

This chain uses TRBV6-5 with TRBJ2-7; TRBD2 agrees at 14 bases. The CDR3 covers 14 residues. Unmatched junction bases numbered 4, after V lost 6 bases and J lost 6 bases. Germline values: CDR1 MNHEY, CDR2 SVGAGI. CDR3 sequence reads: CASSPGLAGVEQYF. The CDR3 DNA follows: TGTGCCAGCAGCCCGGGACTAGCGGGAGTCGAGCAGTACTTC.

V and J are TRBV4-1 and TRBJ2-5; possible D gene TRBD2, 6 bases. The J call may be in error: the DNA end matches TRBJ2-7 better. CDR3 size: 16 residues. The germline gives CDR1 MGHRA, CDR2 YSYEKL. The DNA for the CDR3 is TGCGCCAGCAGCCAAGGACTGACTAGTTTAGCCTACGAGCAGTACTTC. Its protein is CASSQGLTSLAYEQYF.

The V gene is TRBV7-2, the J gene TRBJ2-2; 9 positions match TRBD2. With V trimmed by 2 bases and J by 8 bases, 6 bases remained unmatched. This CDR3 has 15 residues. Germline loops: CDR1 SGHTA, CDR2 FQGNSA. Here the CDR3 DNA reads TGTGCCAGCAGCTTAAGAGTAGCGGGAGCTGGGGAGCTGTTTTTT. This encodes CASSLRVAGAGELFF.

The chain recombines TRBV5-1 with TRBJ1-3; no clear D. The CDR3 loop spans 16 amino acids. V was trimmed by 4 bases and J by 0 bases, leaving 14 bases between them. Germline V gene data show CDR1 as SGHRS and CDR2 as YFSETQ. As DNA, the CDR3 is TGCGCCAGCAGCGGCGGAAGTGCCAACTCTGGAAACACCATATATTTT. Its protein is CASSGGSANSGNTIYF.

This chain joins TRBV29-1 and TRBJ2-1; TRBD2 matches at 12 bases. CDR3 length equals 14 residues. Germline V CDR1 and CDR2: SQVTM, ANQGSEA. After removal of 7 bases from V and 4 bases from J, the junction contained 5 bases not matched to a gene. This CDR3 is CSGGGLAGYNEQFF. The CDR3 DNA follows: TGCAGCGGCGGAGGACTAGCGGGGTACAATGAGCAGTTCTTC.

This sequence joins TRBV19 and TRBJ2-3, with D possibly TRBD1 on 6 matching bases. CDR1 LNHDA and CDR2 SQIVND come from the germline V gene (reference sequence). Deletions cut 5 bases from V and 2 bases from J, with 11 bases between. This CDR3 region has 14 residues. The CDR3 spells CASSLGQITDTQYF. CDR3 coding DNA: TGTGCCAGTAGTTTGGGACAAATCACAGATACGCAGTATTTT.

This rearrangement joins TRBV19 to TRBJ1-3; a weak D match, TRBD1 (5 bases). V lost 8 bases and J lost 0, with 11 bases in between. There are 14 residues in the CDR3. Looked up from germline, CDR1 is LNHDA and CDR2 is SQIVND (reference sequence). Here the CDR3 DNA reads TGTGCCAGTTGGGAGGGGAACTCTGGAAACACCATATATTTT. Protein sequence: CASWEGNSGNTIYF.

The V call is TRBV2, the J call TRBJ2-1, with 12 bases aligning to TRBD2. There are 15 residues in the CDR3. V was pared by 6 bases and J by 8 bases, with 8 bases of the junction left unmatched. Germline values: CDR1 SNHLY, CDR2 FYNNEI. The CDR3 coding sequence is TGTGCCAGCAGGAAACTAGCGGGAGGTTCTGATGAGCAGTTCTTC. Translated, it gives CASRKLAGGSDEQFF.

The chain uses TRBV5-5 and TRBJ2-1, with TRBD1 matching over 7 bases. V trimming: 3 bases; J trimming: 13 bases; junction bases outside the gene matches: 7. Germline CDR1 is SGHKS and CDR2 is YYEKEE (reference sequence). This CDR3 contains 12 residues. This CDR3 reads CASSSTGTEQFF. For the CDR3, the DNA is TGTGCCAGCAGCTCCACCGGGACAGAACAGTTCTTC.